One sample yielded the 14 T cell receptor beta chains listed below, sequenced in a study of CD8 T cells in ankylosing spondylitis (TCRdb year 2017). The library was made by 5' RACE. The sample was run on an Illumina HiSeq 2500. The public reads were quality trimmed at Q25 with fastp and then assembled into clones with MiXCR by TCRdb, keeping productive beta chains. Every distinct CDR3 protein forms one entry, paired with its most common genes and DNA. Across this sample there are 350,000 to 450,000 distinct CDR3 sequences, with 20% to 25% seen only once. The ten largest clones take up roughly 14% of the sample. Input material: blood, either unsorted or a sorted T cell fraction (not recorded which). These receptors were collected from a male donor with ankylosing spondylitis or in good health (not recorded which).

There are a few counts of this clonotype. The genes are TRBV20-1 and TRBJ2-1; D tentatively reads TRBD1 or TRBD2 (5 bases each). Germline values: CDR1 DFQATT, CDR2 SNEGSKA (reference sequence). The ends were cut back, 0 bases at V and 5 bases at J, with 11 bases in the middle. The length of the CDR3 is 14 residues. The DNA of the CDR3 is TGCAGTGCTAGAGATGGGGACCATAACAATGAGCAGTTCTTC. It is translated as CSARDGDHNNEQFF.

V is TRBV20-1 and J is TRBJ2-7; D may match TRBD1 or TRBD2 (5 bases each). From germline, CDR1 is DFQATT and CDR2 SNEGSKA (reference sequence). Deletions cut 2 bases from V and 0 bases from J, with 14 bases between. This CDR3 region has 15 residues. In nucleotides, the CDR3 is TGCAGTGCTAGACTACAGGCGGGTGGCTCCTACGAGCAGTACTTC. It encodes CSARLQAGGSYEQYF.

This clonotype was seen a handful of times. This rearrangement joins TRBV5-8 to TRBJ2-5; D is unresolved. The CDR3 spans 14 residues. Per the germline V gene, CDR1 is SGHTS and CDR2 is YDEGEE. V was clipped by 7 bases and J by 9 bases, with 22 bases between them. This chain's CDR3 is CASSGATPVGAQYF. For the CDR3, the DNA is TGTGCCAGCTCAGGCGCTACGCCCGTTGGGGCCCAGTACTTC.

The rearrangement links TRBV21-1 to TRBJ1-4; the D call of TRBD1 is as the table states it, not checked on the DNA. TRBV21-1 is an annotated pseudogene. The length of the CDR3 is 11 residues. DNA for the CDR3: TGTGCCAGCGGAAAGACAGGGAAACTGTTTTTT. Protein: CASGKTGKLFF.

A few counts support this clonotype. The chain combines TRBV7-8 with TRBJ1-5, with D possibly being TRBD1 (6 bases). With 5 bases removed from V and 8 bases from J, the gap between germline ends came to 13 bases. CDR3 size: 13 residues. CDR1 and CDR2 (germline): SGHVS, FQNEAQ. The CDR3 reads CASSATGREPQHF. Written as DNA, the CDR3 is TGTGCCAGCAGCGCCACAGGGCGGGAGCCCCAGCATTTT.

The chain carries TRBV29-1 and TRBJ2-5, with D possibly matching TRBD2 (6 bases). The CDR3 length is 12 residues. Germline assignment: CDR1 SQVTM and CDR2 ANQGSEA. The V gene lost 4 bases and the J gene lost 5 bases, with 11 bases spanning the gap. DNA of the CDR3: TGCAGCGTTGGCGGGGTTGGGGAGACCCAGTACTTC. It yields the protein CSVGGVGETQYF.

The chain joins TRBV9 to TRBJ2-7; 7 positions match TRBD2. The germline gives CDR1 SGDLS, CDR2 YYNGEE. CDR3 length equals 13 residues. With 3 bases clipped from V and 5 bases from J, the junction kept 5 bases outside the gene matches. In DNA form, the CDR3 reads TGTGCCAGCAGCGCGGGGGGTTTGGACGAGCAGTACTTC. It translates to CASSAGGLDEQYF.

The chain couples TRBV14 to TRBJ2-4; tentatively, D is TRBD2 (5 bases). Trimming pared 4 bases from V and 0 bases from J, leaving 10 bases between. This CDR3 is 15 amino acids long. CDR1 and CDR2 (germline): SGHDN, FVKESK. The CDR3 DNA is TGTGCCAGCAGCCCCGGGGTAGGAGCCAAAAACATTCAGTACTTC. Translated: CASSPGVGAKNIQYF.

In its sample, this clonotype was seen a few times. DNA for the CDR3: TGTGCCAGCAGCTTAGATGTGGGCAATACCTACGAGCAGTACTTC. Protein product: CASSLDVGNTYEQYF. The genes are TRBV7-9 and TRBJ2-7; D uncertain. This CDR3 has 15 amino acids. V was shortened by 1 base and J by 2 bases, with 12 bases between the two germline ends. Germline V gives CDR1 SEHNR, CDR2 FQNEAQ (reference sequence).

The chain has TRBV29-1 and TRBJ2-7; maybe TRBD2 (6 bases). CDR1 and CDR2 from the germline V gene are SQVTM and ANQGSEA. V lost 4 bases, J lost 3 bases, and 16 bases lay in between. The CDR3 loop spans 14 amino acids. This CDR3 reads CSVGVKTDYYEQYF. The DNA of the CDR3 is TGCAGCGTTGGAGTTAAGACGGACTACTACGAGCAGTACTTC.

J is TRBJ2-7 and V is TRBV11-2; perhaps D is TRBD1 or TRBD2 (6 bases each). The CDR3 runs 17 residues. Germline CDR1 and CDR2: SGHAT and FQNNGV. V was trimmed by 0 bases and J by 2 bases, leaving 17 bases between them. The CDR3 coding sequence is TGTGCCAGCAGCTTAGAAGCGGGTGAGGGGGTGCCCTACGAGCAGTACTTC. Protein product: CASSLEAGEGVPYEQYF.

This clonotype was found a few times. The chain carries TRBV11-3 and TRBJ2-3, with D maybe TRBD1 (7 bases). The germline gives CDR1 SGHNT, CDR2 YENEEA. There are 20 residues in the CDR3. Trimming took 7 bases from V and 0 from J, leaving 29 bases between them. The CDR3 nucleotides are TGTGCCAGCACCCTATGGAGGGGGCGGGATGAGTTCACTAGCACAGATACGCAGTATTTT. It is translated as CASTLWRGRDEFTSTDTQYF.

The genes are TRBV3-1 and TRBJ2-7; TRBD1 agrees at 7 bases. Germline CDR1 reads LGHDT; CDR2 reads YNNKEL (reference sequence). V shed 0 bases, J shed 2 bases, and the junction held 7 bases outside the gene matches. The CDR3 covers 16 residues. The CDR3 is CASSQDLGTEAYEQYF. In DNA, the CDR3 is TGTGCCAGCAGCCAAGACTTAGGGACAGAGGCCTACGAGCAGTACTTC.

The V gene is TRBV12-3 or TRBV12-4, the J gene TRBJ2-1; D possibly matches TRBD1 or TRBD2 (5 bases each). The CDR3 loop spans 12 amino acids. The V gene lost 7 bases and the J gene lost 16 bases, with 20 bases spanning the gap. CDR3 residues: CASTLSDGDLFF. For the CDR3, the DNA is TGTGCCAGCACCCTATCCGACGGGGACCTATTCTTC.